These 4 T cell receptor beta chains came from one sample sequenced in a study of T cell responses to AZD1222 COVID-19 vaccine. Only in-frame clones appear in the TCRdb table, and some are missing; sequencing was by immunoSEQ multiplex PCR. In the table there are approximately 110,000 clones, 88% of which are singletons. The sequenced sample was peripheral blood, obtained on day 0 of AZD1222 vaccination. These receptor sequences come from an adult in good health.

The chain links TRBV18 to TRBJ2-1; perhaps TRBD1 as D (6 bases). The CDR3 runs 14 residues. CDR1 and CDR2 from the germline V gene are KGHSH and LQKENI. Trimming stripped 3 bases from V and 7 bases from J, with 13 bases between. The CDR3 nucleotides are TGTGCCAGCTCACCGCAGGGGCGACGGAATGAGCAGTTCTTC. This translates into CASSPQGRRNEQFF.

The rearrangement links TRBV6-6 to TRBJ1-2; possible D gene TRBD1, 5 bases. CDR3 length equals 15 residues. CDR1 MNHNY and CDR2 SVGAGI come from the germline V gene (reference sequence). V lost 4 bases, J lost 1 base, and 13 bases lay in between. The CDR3, as DNA: TGTGCCAGCAGTTTTCGACAGAGCCTTAACTATGGCTACACCTTC. Protein product: CASSFRQSLNYGYTF.

V is TRBV7-2 and J is TRBJ1-2, with D possibly matching TRBD1 (6 bases). V shed 7 bases and J shed 0 bases, with 12 bases lying between them. This CDR3 spans 14 amino acids. Per the germline V gene, CDR1 is SGHTA and CDR2 is FQGNSA. CDR3 sequence reads: CASTSAGANYGYTF. In DNA, the CDR3 is TGTGCCAGCACCTCTGCAGGGGCTAACTATGGCTACACCTTC.

V usage is TRBV19 and J usage is TRBJ2-1; a possible D gene is TRBD1 (5 bases). Trimming took 8 bases from V and 4 from J, leaving 18 bases between them. The CDR3 is 15 residues long. Germline V CDR1 and CDR2: LNHDA, SQIVND (reference sequence). The CDR3 DNA is TGTGCCAGTCCTCAAGGGGTCCGACAGTACAATGAGCAGTTCTTC. It yields the protein CASPQGVRQYNEQFF. Together with reference TRBV19 and TRBJ2-1, the CDR3 gives the full variable domain: DGGITQSPKYLFRKEGQNVTLSCEQNLNHDAMYWYRQDPGQGLRLIYYSQIVNDFQKGDIAEGYSVSREKKESFPLTVTSAQKNPTAFYLCASPQGVRQYNEQFFGPGTRLTVL.